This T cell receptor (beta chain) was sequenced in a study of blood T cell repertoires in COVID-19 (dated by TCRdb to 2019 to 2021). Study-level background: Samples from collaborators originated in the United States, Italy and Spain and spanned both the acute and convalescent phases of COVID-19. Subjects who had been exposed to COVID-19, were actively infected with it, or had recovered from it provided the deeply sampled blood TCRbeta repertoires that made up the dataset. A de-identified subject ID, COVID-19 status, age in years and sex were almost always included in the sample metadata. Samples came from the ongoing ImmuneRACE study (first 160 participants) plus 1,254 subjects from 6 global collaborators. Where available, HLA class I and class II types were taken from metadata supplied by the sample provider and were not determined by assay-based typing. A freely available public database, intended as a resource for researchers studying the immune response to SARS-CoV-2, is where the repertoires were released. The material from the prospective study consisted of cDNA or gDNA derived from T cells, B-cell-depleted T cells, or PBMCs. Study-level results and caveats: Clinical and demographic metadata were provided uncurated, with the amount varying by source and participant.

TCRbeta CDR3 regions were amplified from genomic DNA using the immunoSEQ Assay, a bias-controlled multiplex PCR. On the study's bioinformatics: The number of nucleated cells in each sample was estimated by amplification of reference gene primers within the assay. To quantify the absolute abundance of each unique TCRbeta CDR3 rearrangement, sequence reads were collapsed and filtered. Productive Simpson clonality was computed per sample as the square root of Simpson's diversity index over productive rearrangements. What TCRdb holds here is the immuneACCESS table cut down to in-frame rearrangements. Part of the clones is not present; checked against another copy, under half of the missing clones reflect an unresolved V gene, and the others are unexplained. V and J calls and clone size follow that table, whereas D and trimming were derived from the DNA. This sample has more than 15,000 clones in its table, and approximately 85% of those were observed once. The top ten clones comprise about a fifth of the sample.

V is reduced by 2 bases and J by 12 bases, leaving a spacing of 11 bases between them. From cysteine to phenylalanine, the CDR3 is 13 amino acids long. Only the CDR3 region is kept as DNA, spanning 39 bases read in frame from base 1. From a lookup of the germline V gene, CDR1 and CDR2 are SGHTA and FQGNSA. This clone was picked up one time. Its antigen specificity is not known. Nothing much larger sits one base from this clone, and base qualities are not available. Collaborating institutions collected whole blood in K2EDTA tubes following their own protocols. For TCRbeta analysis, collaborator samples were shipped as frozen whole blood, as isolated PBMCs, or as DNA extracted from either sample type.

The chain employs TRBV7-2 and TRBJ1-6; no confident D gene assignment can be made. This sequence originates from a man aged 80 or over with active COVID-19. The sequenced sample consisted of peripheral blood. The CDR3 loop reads CASSLTEFLPLHF. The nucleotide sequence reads TGTGCCAGCAGCTTAACGGAGTTCTTACCCCTCCACTTT.